This T cell receptor beta chain was profiled in a study of blood T cell repertoires in COVID-19. Study overall: Material from acute and convalescent COVID-19 was sourced from the United States, Italy and Spain. PBMCs, B-cell-depleted T cells, or T cells provided the cDNA or gDNA that made up the material.

Authors' processing steps: Reference gene primer amplification yielded estimated nucleated cell counts. Libraries were prepared by immunoSEQ multiplex PCR; TCRdb keeps only in-frame clonotypes and omits some of them. That table gives V, J and clone size, and the DNA gave D and trimming. Of about 330,000 clones in the sample, approximately 88% were seen once. V was cut by 8 bases and J by 5 bases, with 13 bases left in between. Germline values: CDR1 SNHLY, CDR2 FYNNEI. The CDR3 extends over 13 amino acids. The sequencing sample was made of peripheral blood. The chain uses TRBV2 and TRBJ1-5; no reliable D call. This clonotype was sampled from a man younger than 30 who had recovered from COVID-19. CDR3 DNA: TGTGCCAGCCGGGTCTATCTAGATCAGCCCCAGCATTTT. Protein: CASRVYLDQPQHF. The full variable domain, rest sourced from reference TRBV2 and TRBJ1-5, is EPEVTQTPSHQVTQMGQEVILRCVPISNHLYFYWYRQILGQKVEFLVSFYNNEISEKSEIFDDQFSVERPDGSNFTLKIRSTKLEDSAMYFCASRVYLDQPQHFGDGTRLSIL.